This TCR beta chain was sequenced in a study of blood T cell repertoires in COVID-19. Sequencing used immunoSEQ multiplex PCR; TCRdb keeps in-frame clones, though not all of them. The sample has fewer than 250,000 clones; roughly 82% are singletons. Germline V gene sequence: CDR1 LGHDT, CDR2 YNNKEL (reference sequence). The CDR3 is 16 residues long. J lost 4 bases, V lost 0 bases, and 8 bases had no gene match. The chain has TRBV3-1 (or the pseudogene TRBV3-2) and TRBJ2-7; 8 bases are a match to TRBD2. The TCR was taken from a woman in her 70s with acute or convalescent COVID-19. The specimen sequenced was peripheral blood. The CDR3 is CASSQDLVRGGYEQYF. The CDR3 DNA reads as TGTGCCAGCAGCCAAGATCTGGTTCGGGGGGGTTACGAGCAGTACTTC.